This T cell receptor beta chain appears in the sequencing data of a study of T cell repertoires in cytomegalovirus infection. Study as a whole: As its CMV epitopes, the study selected recently identified HLA-C-restricted and well-studied HLA-B-restricted targets. From public TCR beta signatures came an indication of both CMV infection and matching HLA type. Overall study findings and caveats: Dominating the ex vivo response were HLA-C-restricted CMV-specific TCR beta clonotypes. Individuals carrying CMV plus the relevant HLA were identified by cumulative frequency of public TCR beta families.

TCRdb redid the calling of the reads with MiXCR, one entry per CDR3 protein. Counted here are about a million distinct CDR3 sequences, less than 35% occurring once; the ten biggest clones make up 11% to 15%. Germline-derived CDR1 and CDR2 are MGHRA and YSYEKL. Trimming took off 0 bases at V and 7 bases at J, with 9 bases between the two ends. The CDR3 is 13 residues long. There are a few counts of this clonotype. Its antigen is not known. The sample consisted of cultured CD8+ T cells from PBMCs, taken from culture after CMV antigen stimulation. The sequence was obtained from a human donor in good health (CMV status not recorded). Some clones in this sample may be carry-over from other donors' samples. The J gene is TRBJ1-1, the V gene TRBV4-1; D ambiguous. In DNA form, the CDR3 reads TGCGCCAGCAGCCAAGAGGGAAGGGTTGAAGCTTTCTTT. Amino acid sequence: CASSQEGRVEAFF.